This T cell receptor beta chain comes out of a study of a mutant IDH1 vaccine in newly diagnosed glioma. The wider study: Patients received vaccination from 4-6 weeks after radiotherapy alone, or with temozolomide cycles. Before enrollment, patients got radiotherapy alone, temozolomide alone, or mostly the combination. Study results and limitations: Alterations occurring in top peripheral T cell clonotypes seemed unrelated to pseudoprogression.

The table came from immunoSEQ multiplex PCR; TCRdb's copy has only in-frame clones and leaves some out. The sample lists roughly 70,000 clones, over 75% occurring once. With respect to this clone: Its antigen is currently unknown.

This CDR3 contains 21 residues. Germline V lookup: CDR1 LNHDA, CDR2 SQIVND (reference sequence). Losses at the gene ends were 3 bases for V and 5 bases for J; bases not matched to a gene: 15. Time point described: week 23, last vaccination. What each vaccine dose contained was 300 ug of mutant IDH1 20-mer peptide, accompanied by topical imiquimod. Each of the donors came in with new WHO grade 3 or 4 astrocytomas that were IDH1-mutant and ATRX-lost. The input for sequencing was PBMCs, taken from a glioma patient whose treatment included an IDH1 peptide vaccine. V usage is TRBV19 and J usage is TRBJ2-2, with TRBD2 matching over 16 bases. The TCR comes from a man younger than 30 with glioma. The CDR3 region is CASSILGTSGGALLVTGELFF. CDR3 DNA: TGTGCCAGTAGTATTTTGGGGACTAGCGGGGGGGCCCTACTGGTAACCGGGGAGCTGTTTTTT.